This T cell receptor beta chain was sequenced for a study of OX40 agonist ivuxolimab in advanced cancers. Overall study context: Recorded diagnoses for dose-escalation patients were hepatocellular carcinoma, melanoma, renal cell or head and neck cancer. Eligibility rules accepted prior anti-PD-1, anti-PD-L1 or anti-CTLA-4 therapy, and 35% to 40% had some. Study-level findings and limits: Part of the nonresponder group also had normalized T-cell clonal expansion that was low. Dosing at 0.1 to 3.0 mg/kg was accompanied by clonal expansion of CD4+ and CD8+ blood T cells by week 6.

V was clipped by 1 base and J by 3 bases, with 10 bases between them. Germline V CDR1 and CDR2: KGHSY, FQNENV. This CDR3 region has 14 residues. Profiling relied on immunoSEQ multiplex PCR, and the TCRdb table lists in-frame clones only, not all of them. The sample yields about 96,000 clones, 90% seen once. Of note for this clone: Its antigen remains unknown.

The clonotype originates from an adult with an advanced solid tumor such as melanoma, head and neck, liver or kidney cancer. Sequencing used CD4+ or CD8+ T cells sorted from blood, obtained in a trial of the OX40 agonist ivuxolimab. This chain connects TRBV16 to TRBJ2-7; D might be TRBD2 (5 bases). The DNA for the CDR3 is TGTGCCAGCAGCCAATTTCCCGGGAACTACGAGCAGTACTTC. Its protein product is CASSQFPGNYEQYF.